The clone carrying this TCR beta chain was seen more than once but under ten times. The data stem from a study of CD8 T cells in Susac syndrome. From blood CD8+ and CD4+ T cells, TCR beta sequences were generated. V lost 4 bases and J lost 3, with 13 bases in between. The CDR3 totals 14 residues. Germline V gene sequence: CDR1 SGHRS, CDR2 YFSETQ. Random hexamers were used to reverse transcribe the RNA input (about 0.45 to 1 ug). A single record per CDR3 protein comes from TCRdb applying MiXCR to the immunoSEQ multiplex PCR reads. The top ten clones hold less than 0.3% of a sample with about 80,000 distinct CDR3 sequences, 90% to 95% of them seen once.

The clonotype originates from a human donor in good health. The V and J genes are TRBV5-1 and TRBJ1-1; no clear D. Sequenced input: CD8+ T cells from PBMCs. The CDR3, as DNA: TGCGCCAGCAGCCAAGCCGGTGGGTACACTGAAGCTTTCTTT. This translates into CASSQAGGYTEAFF.